These 32 T cell receptor beta chains came from one sample sequenced in a study of T cell clonality in common variable immunodeficiency (dated by TCRdb to about 2015). The library was produced with the immunoSEQ multiplex PCR assay. TCRdb carries this immuneACCESS record with in-frame sequences only. Its versions omit some clonotypes, under half of them owing to an unresolved V gene in the studies checked, with the rest unexplained. The sample counts some 44,000 clones, each observed more than once. Around 9.3% of the sample is taken by the ten largest. The source material was peripheral blood mononuclear cells. These receptors were collected from a person aged 18-69 years in good health.

This clone was counted many times. The DNA ends 3 residues before the CDR3 does, and the rest of the CDR3 is filled in from the germline J gene. V gene TRBV14 combines with J gene TRBJ1-2; D unclear. Trimming took 4 bases from V and 4 from J, leaving 16 bases between them. Germline V lookup: CDR1 SGHDN, CDR2 FVKESK. The CDR3 is 15 residues long. The CDR3: CASSPLDKTLYGYTF. CDR3 DNA (partial): TGTGCCAGCAGCCCGCTCGACAAGACCCTCTATGGC.

This clone appeared many times. The read terminates 3 residues before the CDR3 end, so the remaining end is supplied by the germline J gene. The chain recombines TRBV5-1 with TRBJ2-4, with 12 positions matching TRBD2. Germline V lookup: CDR1 SGHRS, CDR2 YFSETQ. The CDR3 totals 15 residues. The CDR3 spells CASSLVPSGGEAQYF. The CDR3 DNA, read in part, is TGCGCCAGCAGCTTGGTTCCTAGCGGGGGGGAAGCT.

This clone was detected ten times or more. The DNA ends 3 residues before the CDR3 does, and the rest of the CDR3 is filled in from the germline J gene. The rearrangement links TRBV20-1 to TRBJ2-3; D call uncertain. The V end was cut by 6 bases, the J end by 6 bases, with 4 bases between. Germline CDR1 is DFQATT and CDR2 is SNEGSKA (reference sequence). This CDR3 contains 9 residues. CDR3 loop: CSAGDTQYF. The sequenced part of the CDR3 DNA is TGCAGTGCAGGGGATACG.

This clone was recorded at least ten times. The read gets to within 3 residues of the CDR3 end, and the germline J gene fills in the rest. The chain has TRBV30 and TRBJ1-2, with D maybe TRBD1 (6 bases). The CDR3 sequence is 10 residues long. Germline V gives CDR1 GTSNPN, CDR2 SVGIG (reference sequence). The CDR3 loop is CASTGYGYTF. Incomplete CDR3 DNA: TGTGCCAGTACAGGGTACGGC.

This clone has a count of ten or more. The CDR3 end falls 3 residues outside the read, so it is completed with the germline J gene. This rearrangement joins TRBV30 to TRBJ1-1, with D unresolved. Trimming cost V 0 bases and J 6 bases, with 5 bases left between them. Germline loops: CDR1 GTSNPN, CDR2 SVGIG (reference sequence). The CDR3 sequence is 11 residues long. The CDR3 loop reads CAWSVLSEAFF. The CDR3 bases that were read are TGTGCCTGGAGTGTACTCTCTGAA.

There are many counts of this clone. The CDR3 goes on 3 residues after the read ends, and that part is filled in from the germline J gene. This rearrangement joins TRBV7-3 to TRBJ2-2, with 8 positions matching TRBD2. The CDR3 contains 17 residues. From germline, CDR1 is SGHTA and CDR2 FQGTGA. V lost 1 base, J lost 4 bases, and 8 bases stayed unmatched. CDR3 DNA, as far as it was read: TGTGCCAGCAGCTTAATGTCGACGGGGGGGGCCACCGGGGAG. The encoded protein is CASSLMSTGGATGE. The CDR3 in full is CASSLMSTGGATGELFF.

Ten or more counts support this clone. The sequence runs out 3 residues before the end of the CDR3; the remainder is reconstructed from the germline J gene. The J gene is TRBJ2-6, the V gene TRBV13, with D uncertain. CDR1 and CDR2 from the germline V gene are PRHDT and FYEKMQ (reference sequence). The CDR3 has 16 amino acids. V lost 0 bases and J 2 bases, leaving 8 bases between the germline ends. CDR3 in amino acids: CASSLGLGAGANVLTF. The DNA read from the CDR3 is TGTGCCAGCAGCTTAGGTCTCGGTGCTGGGGCCAACGTC.

This clone showed up many times. The read ends 3 residues before the CDR3 terminus; that terminus is restored from the germline J gene. The V gene is TRBV6-2 or TRBV6-3, the J gene TRBJ2-1, with TRBD2 identical over 8 bases. The CDR3 has 15 residues. Looked up from germline, CDR1 is MNHEY and CDR2 is SVGEGT. Unmatched junction bases numbered 4, after V lost 2 bases and J lost 4 bases. Incomplete CDR3 DNA: TGTGCCAGCAGTTACACACTAGCGGTTTACAATGAG. Amino acids: CASSYTLAVYNE. The entire CDR3 sequence reads CASSYTLAVYNEQFF.

This clone was counted at least ten times. The sequenced fragment ends 3 residues before the CDR3 boundary, so the rest is inferred from the germline J gene. The chain uses TRBV10-2 and TRBJ2-1; D tentatively reads TRBD1 or TRBD2 (5 bases each). This CDR3 has 15 amino acids. V was cut by 6 bases and J by 0 bases, with 12 bases left in between. Germline CDR1 reads WSHSY; CDR2 reads SAAADI. The CDR3 spells CASSDPGSSYNEQFF. Partial CDR3 DNA: TGCGCCAGCAGCGATCCAGGGAGCTCCTACAATGAG.

Comment on this clone: The read ends 3 residues early relative to the CDR3; the germline J gene fills the gap. The rearrangement uses TRBV7-9 and TRBJ1-5; 8 bases map to TRBD1. CDR3 length equals 15 residues. After removal of 5 bases from V and 6 bases from J, the junction contained 9 bases not matched to a gene. In germline, CDR1 is SEHNR, CDR2 FQNEAQ (reference sequence). CDR3 residues: CASSPDRESLQPQHF. CDR3 DNA (partial): TGTGCCAGCAGCCCGGACAGGGAGAGTCTTCAGCCC.

This clone was counted ten times or more. The sequenced fragment ends 3 residues before the CDR3 boundary, so the rest is inferred from the germline J gene. The genes are TRBV19 and TRBJ1-5, with D possibly matching TRBD1 (6 bases). CDR1 and CDR2 (germline): LNHDA, SQIVND (reference sequence). The V end lost 8 bases, the J end lost 1 base, and 12 bases lay between the germline ends. The CDR3 is made up of 14 amino acids. Incomplete CDR3 DNA: TGTGCCAGTCACCGGGGGGGCAGCAATCAGCCC. This gives the protein CASHRGGSNQP. The complete CDR3 reads CASHRGGSNQPQHF.

The CDR3 sequence is CASSSTGGPEAFF. The CDR3 DNA, read in part, is TGTGCCAGCAGCTCCACAGGGGGCCCCGAA. The V call is TRBV7-8, the J call TRBJ1-1, with 9 bases matching TRBD1. Read coverage stops 3 residues before the CDR3 terminus; the germline J gene supplies the remainder. The CDR3 has 13 amino acids. From germline, CDR1 is SGHVS and CDR2 FQNEAQ.

In its sample, this clone was seen many times. The read falls 3 residues short of the CDR3 end, and the missing part is taken from the germline J gene. This chain joins TRBV10-2 and TRBJ1-5; unclear D gene. The CDR3 contains 16 residues. The V and J ends lost 2 bases and 4 bases respectively, with 15 bases between them. Per the germline V gene, CDR1 is WSHSY and CDR2 is SAAADI. CDR3 DNA, as far as it was read: TGCGCCAGCAGTGAGGCGGCGTACCCCCCAAATCAGCCC. It encodes CASSEAAYPPNQP. The full CDR3 sequence reads CASSEAAYPPNQPQHF.

Ten or more counts support this clone. Read data end 3 residues before the CDR3 end; the end is taken from the germline J gene. V and J are TRBV2 and TRBJ2-5; D is ambiguous. The V gene lost 7 bases and the J gene lost 5 bases, with 14 bases spanning the gap. Germline V gives CDR1 SNHLY, CDR2 FYNNEI. The CDR3 loop spans 13 amino acids. The CDR3 region is CASKDSLGETQYF. The covered CDR3 bases are TGTGCCAGCAAAGACTCCCTAGGCGAGACC. The full variable domain, completed using reference TRBV2 and TRBJ2-5, is EPEVTQTPSHQVTQMGQEVILRCVPISNHLYFYWYRQILGQKVEFLVSFYNNEISEKSEIFDDQFSVERPDGSNFTLKIRSTKLEDSAMYFCASKDSLGETQYFGPGTRLLVL.

This clone was recorded at least ten times. The CDR3 is cut off 3 residues early in the read; its end comes from the germline J gene. The chain links TRBV7-9 to TRBJ2-3; D unresolved. The CDR3 totals 14 residues. V was shortened by 1 base and J by 5 bases, with 10 bases between the two germline ends. Germline V gene lookup returns CDR1 SEHNR and CDR2 FQNEAQ (reference sequence). The part of the CDR3 DNA that was read is TGTGCCAGCAGCTTAGACCAGGTAGTAGATACG. Its translation: CASSLDQVVDT. The CDR3 as a whole reads CASSLDQVVDTQYF.

At least ten counts were recorded for this clone. The read ends 3 residues early relative to the CDR3; the germline J gene fills the gap. The chain has TRBV4-2 and TRBJ1-1; D is undetermined. Germline V lookup: CDR1 LGHNA, CDR2 YNFKEQ. V lost 4 bases to trimming and J lost 0 bases, with 12 bases between them. The length of the CDR3 is 15 residues. Here the CDR3 reads CASSPRAVMNTEAFF. The covered CDR3 bases are TGTGCCAGCAGCCCCCGCGCGGTTATGAACACTGAA.

This clone came up many times. Incomplete CDR3 DNA: TGCAGTCCGGGACAGGCGAACACTGAA. It is translated as CSPGQANTE. The whole CDR3 region reads CSPGQANTEAFF. The rearrangement uses TRBV20-1 and TRBJ1-1, with 8 bases matching TRBD1. With the read ending 3 residues before the CDR3 end, the germline J gene is used to fill in that end. Germline V gene sequence: CDR1 DFQATT, CDR2 SNEGSKA (reference sequence). The CDR3 contains 12 residues. Trimming removed 8 bases from V and 1 base from J; junction bases left unmatched: 3.

This clone was recorded at least ten times. One junction end does not reproduce the germline sequence, and a read error may be involved. The read ends 3 residues shy of where the CDR3 ends; the end is completed using the germline J gene. The chain recombines TRBV30 with TRBJ2-1; 9 nucleotides line up with TRBD1. The CDR3 spans 15 residues. The germline gives CDR1 GTSNPN, CDR2 SVGIG (reference sequence). CDR3 loop: CAWRHTGGFYTEQFF. The DNA read from the CDR3 is TGTGCCTGGAGGCATACAGGGGGCTTCTACACTGAG.

At least ten counts were recorded for this clone. The read falls 3 residues short of the CDR3 end, and the missing part is taken from the germline J gene. The chain uses TRBV20-1 and TRBJ1-2; weak D call: TRBD1 (5 bases). Looked up from germline, CDR1 is DFQATT and CDR2 is SNEGSKA (reference sequence). Between the trimmed V and J ends, which lost 0 bases and 2 bases, there was a span of 7 bases. This CDR3 spans 13 amino acids. The sequenced part of the CDR3 DNA is TGCAGTGCTAGAGATACAGGAAACTATGGC. Amino acids: CSARDTGNYG. The entire CDR3 sequence reads CSARDTGNYGYTF.

The table lists this clone with many counts. The read is 3 residues too short to cover the CDR3 end, so that end is filled in from the germline J gene. V and J are TRBV4-1 and TRBJ2-2; a possible D gene is TRBD1 (6 bases). The germline V gene has CDR1 MGHRA and CDR2 YSYEKL. CDR3 size: 13 residues. Trimming took 1 base from V and 6 from J, leaving 6 bases between them. The CDR3 spells CASSQGQAGELFF. The part of the CDR3 DNA that was read is TGCGCCAGCAGCCAAGGACAGGCCGGGGAG.

There are many counts of this clone. The sequence runs out 3 residues before the end of the CDR3; the remainder is reconstructed from the germline J gene. The rearrangement joins TRBV14 to TRBJ2-7; 15 bases agree with TRBD2. Germline lookup yields CDR1 SGHDN and CDR2 FVKESK. With 0 bases clipped from V and 3 bases from J, the junction kept 3 bases outside the gene matches. This CDR3 comprises 17 residues. The part of the CDR3 DNA that was read is TGTGCCAGCAGCCAAGATCTGGGACTAGCGGGAGGCTACGAG. As protein: CASSQDLGLAGGYE. The entire CDR3 is CASSQDLGLAGGYEQYF.

This clone has ten or more counts. The DNA ends 3 residues before the CDR3 does, and the rest of the CDR3 is filled in from the germline J gene. This rearrangement joins TRBV5-1 to TRBJ2-7; TRBD1 agrees at 9 bases. The CDR3 spans 15 residues. J lost 2 bases, V lost 4 bases, and 7 bases had no gene match. The germline V gene has CDR1 SGHRS and CDR2 YFSETQ. This CDR3 is CASSAGTGNPYEQYF. Incomplete CDR3 DNA: TGCGCCAGCAGCGCCGGGACAGGGAACCCCTACGAG.

This clone was picked up many times. Germline and junction disagree at one end, which may indicate a read error. The missing CDR3 end, 3 residues past where the read stops, is filled in from the germline J gene. V usage is TRBV4-2 and J usage is TRBJ1-6; 7 bases are shared with TRBD1. From germline, CDR1 is LGHNA and CDR2 YNFKEQ. CDR3 length: 16 amino acids. CDR3 DNA (partial): TGCGCCAGCAGCCAAGATTTGACAGGGAATAATTCACCC. Its protein product is CASSQDLTGNNSP. The full-length CDR3 reads as CASSQDLTGNNSPLHF.

The sample holds many counts of this clone. The read comes to an end 3 residues before the CDR3 does, leaving the germline J gene to fill in the end. The genes are TRBV5-1 and TRBJ2-1, with D maybe TRBD1 (6 bases). The CDR3 runs 16 residues. Germline CDR1 and CDR2: SGHRS and YFSETQ. The V end lost 3 bases, the J end lost 7 bases, and 20 bases lay between the germline ends. Partial CDR3 DNA: TGCGCCAGCAGCTCAATAGGGACACCCTCGGATAATGAG. Translating it yields CASSSIGTPSDNE. The entire CDR3 sequence reads CASSSIGTPSDNEQFF.

This clone occurred many times. Read coverage stops 3 residues before the CDR3 terminus; the germline J gene supplies the remainder. This chain joins TRBV29-1 and TRBJ2-7, with 8 bases that match TRBD2. The CDR3 length is 15 residues. Germline lookup yields CDR1 SQVTM and CDR2 ANQGSEA. With V trimmed by 4 bases and J by 0 bases, 8 bases remained unmatched. CDR3 DNA (partial): TGCAGCGTTGTCCCGGCTAGCGGGTTCTCCTACGAG. It encodes CSVVPASGFSYE. The full CDR3 protein reads CSVVPASGFSYEQYF.

The table lists this clone with many counts. Read data end 3 residues before the CDR3 end; the end is taken from the germline J gene. The chain couples TRBV24-1 to TRBJ2-3; 9 bases align to TRBD1. Germline CDR1 KGHDR, CDR2 SFDVKD. The CDR3 length is 17 residues. The ends lost 3 bases at V and 0 bases at J; junction bases unmatched: 6. The CDR3 spells CATSDTRTGASTDTQYF. Incomplete CDR3 DNA: TGTGCCACCAGTGATACTAGGACAGGGGCTAGCACAGATACG.

This clone showed up many times. The read stops 3 residues short of the end of the CDR3; the missing end is completed from the germline J gene. The chain combines TRBV2 with TRBJ2-3, with a possible D match to TRBD2 (6 bases). CDR1 is SNHLY, CDR2 FYNNEI, per germline. The CDR3 is made up of 12 amino acids. The V and J ends lost 5 bases and 5 bases respectively, with 8 bases between them. The CDR3: CASSLTRDTQYF. The covered CDR3 bases are TGTGCCAGCAGTTTGACTAGAGATACG.

Regarding this clone: The read terminates 3 residues before the CDR3 end, so the remaining end is supplied by the germline J gene. The rearrangement uses TRBV19 and TRBJ1-2; 7 bases fit TRBD1. With 6 bases clipped from V and 3 bases from J, the junction kept 4 bases outside the gene matches. The germline CDR1 and CDR2 sequences are LNHDA and SQIVND (reference sequence). The CDR3 loop spans 13 amino acids. The CDR3 sequence is CASSMDRYYGYTF. CDR3 bases read: TGTGCCAGTAGCATGGACAGGTACTATGGC.

This clone has ten or more counts. The read falls 3 residues short of the CDR3 end, and the missing part is taken from the germline J gene. The chain is built from TRBV7-3 and TRBJ2-1; 9 bases are shared with TRBD2. There are 15 residues in the CDR3. With V trimmed by 2 bases and J by 7 bases, 6 bases remained unmatched. Germline CDR1 and CDR2: SGHTA and FQGTGA. The chain's CDR3 is CASSLRGGAGNEQFF. CDR3 bases read: TGTGCCAGCAGCTTACGCGGGGGGGCTGGAAATGAG.

This clone was found many times. The DNA ends 3 residues before the CDR3 does, and the rest of the CDR3 is filled in from the germline J gene. The chain carries TRBV7-8 and TRBJ2-2; TRBD1 might be the D (6 bases). Looked up from germline, CDR1 is SGHVS and CDR2 is FQNEAQ. CDR3 length: 14 residues. The ends were cut back, 5 bases at V and 6 bases at J, with 13 bases in the middle. The CDR3 DNA, read in part, is TGTGCCAGCAGCATCTTCACAGGGTCCGGGGAG. Amino acids: CASSIFTGSGE. The whole CDR3 sequence reads CASSIFTGSGELFF. Complete variable domain (other parts from reference TRBV7-8 and TRBJ2-2): GAGVSQSPRYKVAKRGQDVALRCDPISGHVSLFWYQQALGQGPEFLTYFQNEAQLDKSGLPSDRFFAERPEGSVSTLKIQRTQQEDSAVYLCASSIFTGSGELFFGEGSRLTVL.

Many counts were recorded for this clone. The DNA ends 3 residues before the CDR3 does, and the rest of the CDR3 is filled in from the germline J gene. The chain uses TRBV6-2 or TRBV6-3 and TRBJ1-1; D not resolved. Deletions cut 8 bases from V and 0 bases from J, with 7 bases between. The CDR3 consists of 12 residues. The germline V gene encodes CDR1 MNHEY and CDR2 SVGEGT. The CDR3: CASGGMNTEAFF. Incomplete CDR3 DNA: TGTGCCAGCGGCGGGATGAACACTGAA.

This clone was seen repeatedly, ten times or more. The CDR3 end lies 3 residues beyond the end of the read and is filled in from the germline J gene. The J gene is TRBJ2-2, the V gene TRBV12-3 or TRBV12-4; 9 positions match TRBD2. The CDR3 runs 14 residues. The junction had 4 bases not matched to a gene; V was cut back by 7 bases and J by 4 bases. CDR3 DNA, as far as it was read: TGTGCCAGCACATCGGGACTAGCCACCGGGGAG. Amino acids: CASTSGLATGE. The entire CDR3 protein is CASTSGLATGELFF.